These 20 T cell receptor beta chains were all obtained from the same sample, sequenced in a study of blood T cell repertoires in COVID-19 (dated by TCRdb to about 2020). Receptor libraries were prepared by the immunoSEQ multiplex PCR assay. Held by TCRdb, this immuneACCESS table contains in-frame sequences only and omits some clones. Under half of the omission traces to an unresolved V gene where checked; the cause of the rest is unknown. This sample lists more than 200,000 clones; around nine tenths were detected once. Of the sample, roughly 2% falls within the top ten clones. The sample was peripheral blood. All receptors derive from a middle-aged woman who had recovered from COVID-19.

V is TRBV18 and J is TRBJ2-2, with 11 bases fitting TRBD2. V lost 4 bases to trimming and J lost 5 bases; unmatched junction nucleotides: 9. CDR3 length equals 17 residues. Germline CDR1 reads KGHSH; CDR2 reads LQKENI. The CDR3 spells CASSRSGTSGYTGELFF. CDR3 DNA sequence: TGTGCCAGCTCACGATCCGGGACTAGCGGTTATACCGGGGAGCTGTTTTTT. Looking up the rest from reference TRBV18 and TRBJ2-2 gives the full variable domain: NAGVMQNPRHLVRRRGQEARLRCSPMKGHSHVYWYRQLPEEGLKFMVYLQKENIIDESGMPKERFSAEFPKEGPSILRIQQVVRGDSAAYFCASSRSGTSGYTGELFFGEGSRLTVL.

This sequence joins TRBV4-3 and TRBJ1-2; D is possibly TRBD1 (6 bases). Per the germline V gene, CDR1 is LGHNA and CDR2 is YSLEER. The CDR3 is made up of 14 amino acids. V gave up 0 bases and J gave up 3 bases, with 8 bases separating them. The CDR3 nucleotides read TGCGCCAGCAGCCAAGATTCAGGGGACTATGGCTACACCTTC. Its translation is CASSQDSGDYGYTF.

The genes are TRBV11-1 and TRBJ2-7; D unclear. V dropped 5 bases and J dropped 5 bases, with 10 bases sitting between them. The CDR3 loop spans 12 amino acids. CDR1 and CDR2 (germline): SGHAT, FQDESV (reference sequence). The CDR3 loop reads CASSPLSHEQYF. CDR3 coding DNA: TGTGCCAGCAGCCCCCTATCCCACGAGCAGTACTTC.

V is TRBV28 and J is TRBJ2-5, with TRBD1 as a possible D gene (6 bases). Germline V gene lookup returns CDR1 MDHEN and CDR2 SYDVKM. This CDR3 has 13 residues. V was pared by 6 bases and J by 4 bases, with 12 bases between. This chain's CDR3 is CASRPTGRETQYF. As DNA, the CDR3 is TGTGCCAGCAGGCCCACAGGGCGAGAGACCCAGTACTTC.

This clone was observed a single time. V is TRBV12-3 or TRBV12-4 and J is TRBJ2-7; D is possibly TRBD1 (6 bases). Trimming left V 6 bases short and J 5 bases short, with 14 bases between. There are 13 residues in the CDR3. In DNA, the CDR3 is TGTGCCAGCAGACCCTCAGGGGTACACGAGCAGTACTTC. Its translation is CASRPSGVHEQYF.

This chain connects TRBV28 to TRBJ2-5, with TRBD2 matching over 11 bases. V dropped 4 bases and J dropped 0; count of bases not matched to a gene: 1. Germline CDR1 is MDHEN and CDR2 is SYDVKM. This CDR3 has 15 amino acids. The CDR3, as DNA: TGTGCCAGCAGTTGGACTAGCGGGTACCAAGAGACCCAGTACTTC. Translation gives CASSWTSGYQETQYF.

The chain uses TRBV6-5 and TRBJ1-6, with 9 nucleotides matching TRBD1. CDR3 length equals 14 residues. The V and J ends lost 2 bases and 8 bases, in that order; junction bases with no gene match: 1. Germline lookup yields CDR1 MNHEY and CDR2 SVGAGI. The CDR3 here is CASSYRQGDSPLHF. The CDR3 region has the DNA TGTGCCAGCAGTTACCGACAGGGGGATTCACCCCTCCACTTT.

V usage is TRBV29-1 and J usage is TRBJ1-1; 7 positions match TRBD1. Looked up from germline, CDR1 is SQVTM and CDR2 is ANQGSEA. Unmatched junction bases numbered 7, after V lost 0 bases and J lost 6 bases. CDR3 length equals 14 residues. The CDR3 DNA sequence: TGCAGCGTTGAAGAACGACAGGGCAGCTCTGAAGCTTTCTTT. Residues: CSVEERQGSSEAFF.

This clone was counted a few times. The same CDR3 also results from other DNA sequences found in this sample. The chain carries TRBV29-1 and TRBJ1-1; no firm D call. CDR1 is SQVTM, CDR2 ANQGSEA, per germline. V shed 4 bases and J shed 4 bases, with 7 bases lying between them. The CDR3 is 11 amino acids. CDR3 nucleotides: TGCAGCGTTGGGCGGGTCACTGAAGCTTTCTTT. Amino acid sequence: CSVGRVTEAFF. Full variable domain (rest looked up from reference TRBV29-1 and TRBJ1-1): SAVISQKPSRDICQRGTSLTIQCQVDSQVTMMFWYRQQPGQSLTLIATANQGSEATYESGFVIDKFPISRPNLTFSTLTVSNMSPEDSSIYLCSVGRVTEAFFGQGTRLTVV.

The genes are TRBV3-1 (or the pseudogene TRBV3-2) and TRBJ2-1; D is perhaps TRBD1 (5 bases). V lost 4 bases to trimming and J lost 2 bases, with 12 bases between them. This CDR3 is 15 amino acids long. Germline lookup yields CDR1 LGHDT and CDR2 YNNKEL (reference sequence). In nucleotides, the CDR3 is TGTGCCAGCAGCCGCTCAATAGGGGCCTACAATGAGCAGTTCTTC. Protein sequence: CASSRSIGAYNEQFF.

CDR3 in amino acids: CASSLSYRGGPYEQYF. CDR3 sequence (DNA): TGTGCCAGCAGTTTAAGTTACAGGGGCGGCCCCTACGAGCAGTACTTC. The chain is built from TRBV28 and TRBJ2-7; TRBD1 matches 7 bases. CDR1 is MDHEN and CDR2 is SYDVKM in the germline V gene. The length of the CDR3 is 16 residues. V lost 2 bases to trimming and J lost 2 bases; unmatched junction nucleotides: 9.

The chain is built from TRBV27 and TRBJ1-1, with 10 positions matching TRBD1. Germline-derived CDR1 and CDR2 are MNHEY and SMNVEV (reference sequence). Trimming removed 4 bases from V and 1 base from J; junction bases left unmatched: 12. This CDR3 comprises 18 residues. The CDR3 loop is CASSYFNPGQGPNTEAFF. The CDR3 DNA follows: TGTGCCAGCAGTTATTTTAATCCGGGACAGGGGCCGAACACTGAAGCTTTCTTT.

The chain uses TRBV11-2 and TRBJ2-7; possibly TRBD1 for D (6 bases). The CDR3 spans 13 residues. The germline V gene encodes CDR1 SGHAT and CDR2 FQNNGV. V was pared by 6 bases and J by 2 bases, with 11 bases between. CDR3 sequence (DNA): TGTGCCAGCAGTCCAAACAGGGCCTACGAGCAGTACTTC. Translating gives CASSPNRAYEQYF.

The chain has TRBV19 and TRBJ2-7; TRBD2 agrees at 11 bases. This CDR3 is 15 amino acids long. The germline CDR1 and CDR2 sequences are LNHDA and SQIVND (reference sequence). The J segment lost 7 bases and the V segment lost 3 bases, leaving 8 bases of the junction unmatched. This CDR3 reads CASSMRLAGWVEQYF. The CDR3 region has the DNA TGTGCCAGTAGTATGCGACTAGCGGGGTGGGTGGAGCAGTACTTC.

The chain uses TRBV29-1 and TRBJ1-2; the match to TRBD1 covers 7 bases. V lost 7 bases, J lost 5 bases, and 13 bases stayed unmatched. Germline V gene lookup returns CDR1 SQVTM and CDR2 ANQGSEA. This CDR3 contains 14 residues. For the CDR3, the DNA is TGCAGCGGCGACAGGGCCCTGTCCAGTTATGGCTACACCTTC. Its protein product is CSGDRALSSYGYTF.

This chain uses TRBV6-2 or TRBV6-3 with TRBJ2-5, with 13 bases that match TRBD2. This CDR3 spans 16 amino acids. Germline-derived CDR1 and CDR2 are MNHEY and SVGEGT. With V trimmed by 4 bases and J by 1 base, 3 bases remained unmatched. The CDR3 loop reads CASSLGLAGPQETQYF. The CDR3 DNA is TGTGCCAGCAGTTTGGGACTAGCGGGGCCCCAAGAGACCCAGTACTTC.

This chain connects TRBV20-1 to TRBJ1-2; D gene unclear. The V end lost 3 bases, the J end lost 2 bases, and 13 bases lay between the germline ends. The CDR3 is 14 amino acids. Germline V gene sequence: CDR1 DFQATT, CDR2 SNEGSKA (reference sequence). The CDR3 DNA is TGCAGTGCTAGTAAGGCAGCGGGCAACTATGGCTACACCTTC. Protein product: CSASKAAGNYGYTF.

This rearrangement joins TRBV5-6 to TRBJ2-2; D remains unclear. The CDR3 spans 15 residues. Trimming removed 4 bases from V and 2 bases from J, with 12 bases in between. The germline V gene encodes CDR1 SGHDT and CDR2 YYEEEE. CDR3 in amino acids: CASSPTPTNTGELFF. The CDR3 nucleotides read TGTGCCAGCAGCCCGACACCGACCAACACCGGGGAGCTGTTTTTT.

CDR3 in DNA: TGTGCCTGCGCTAGACTCACAGATACGCAGTATTTT. This translates into CACARLTDTQYF. The chain has TRBV30 and TRBJ2-3; D remains ambiguous. The length of the CDR3 is 12 residues. The ends were cut back, 6 bases at V and 2 bases at J, with 9 bases in the middle. Germline CDR1 GTSNPN, CDR2 SVGIG (reference sequence). Full variable domain (rest looked up from reference TRBV30 and TRBJ2-3): SQTIHQWPATLVQPVGSPLSLECTVEGTSNPNLYWYRQAAGRGLQLLFYSVGIGQISSEVPQNLSASRPQDRQFILSSKKLLLSDSGFYLCACARLTDTQYFGPGTRLTVL.

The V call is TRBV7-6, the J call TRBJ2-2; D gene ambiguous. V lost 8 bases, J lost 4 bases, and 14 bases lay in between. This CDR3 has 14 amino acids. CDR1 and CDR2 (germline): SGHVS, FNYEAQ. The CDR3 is CASSKSVGTGELFF. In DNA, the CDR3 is TGTGCCAGCTCTAAATCTGTCGGCACCGGGGAGCTGTTTTTT.